This record covers a single T cell receptor beta chain. Per the study methods: Amplification of reference gene primers was used by the study to estimate nucleated cell counts. The repertoire was sequenced with immunoSEQ multiplex PCR; TCRdb's copy has only in-frame clones and lacks some. V and J calls and clone size come straight from that table; D and trimming were deduced from the DNA. The table shows under 300,000 clones, with 86% occurring only once. This sample is part of a study of blood T cell repertoires in COVID-19. Study-wide context: T cells, B-cell-depleted T cells, or PBMCs supplied cDNA or gDNA.

The sequenced sample consisted of peripheral blood. The sequence came from a man older than 75 with acute or convalescent COVID-19.

CDR3 region: CATSDRGPAEAFF. CDR3 DNA: TGTGCCACCAGTGACAGGGGGCCCGCTGAAGCTTTCTTT. This rearrangement joins TRBV15 to TRBJ1-1, with 10 bases fitting TRBD1. This CDR3 comprises 13 residues. V lost 6 bases and J lost 6; bases outside the gene matches: 4. Germline CDR1 and CDR2: LNHNV and YYDKDF (reference sequence).